This TCR beta chain was identified during a study of blood T cells in healthy people across ages. Study context: Every two T cells gave about one barcoded beta molecule via template switching. Regarding the study as a whole: Estimated diversity, derived from one million T cells, was regarded as an underestimate. Per-million-T-cell TCR beta diversity fell roughly linearly with age.

This clonotype showed up just a few times. The antigen is undetermined. V lost 1 base and J lost 0, with 7 bases in between. The CDR3 is 14 amino acids. CDR1 is SGHNT and CDR2 is YYREEE in the germline V gene (reference sequence). Total RNA amounts of at least 5.5 micrograms were extracted per sample. Sample-barcoded 5' priming and a J-beta primer mix drove a second PCR of roughly 7 to 11 cycles. TCRdb redid the calling of the 5' RACE reads with MiXCR, one entry per CDR3 protein. The sample holds around 850,000 distinct CDR3 sequences, 35% to 40% seen once. This sequence originates from a man aged 18 to 30 in good health. The sample was blood. The V gene is TRBV5-4, the J gene TRBJ1-2; D gene ambiguous. Here the CDR3 DNA reads TGTGCCAGCAGCTTGAGTACGGCTAACTATGGCTACACCTTC. Its translation: CASSLSTANYGYTF.